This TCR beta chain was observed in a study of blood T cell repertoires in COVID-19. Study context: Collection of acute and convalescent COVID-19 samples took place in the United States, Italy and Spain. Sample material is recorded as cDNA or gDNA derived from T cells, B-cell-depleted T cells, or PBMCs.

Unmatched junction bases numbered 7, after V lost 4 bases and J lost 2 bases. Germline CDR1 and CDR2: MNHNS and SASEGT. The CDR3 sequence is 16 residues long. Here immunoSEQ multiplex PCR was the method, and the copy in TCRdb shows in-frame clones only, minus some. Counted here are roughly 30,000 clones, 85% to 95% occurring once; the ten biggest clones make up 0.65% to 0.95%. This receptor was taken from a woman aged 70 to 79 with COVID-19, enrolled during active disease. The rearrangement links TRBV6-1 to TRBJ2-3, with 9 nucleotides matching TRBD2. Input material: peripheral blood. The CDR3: CASSAWGLAHTDTQYF. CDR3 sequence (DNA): TGTGCCAGCAGTGCCTGGGGACTAGCCCACACAGATACGCAGTATTTT.